What follows are 20 T cell receptor beta chains derived from one specimen sequenced in a study of T cell changes during pregnancy in multiple sclerosis. The assay was immunoSEQ multiplex PCR, and TCRdb's table has in-frame clones only and misses some. The table records approximately 50,000 clones, around nine tenths of them present only once. Sample: CD4+ T cells from peripheral blood mononuclear cells, taken after pregnancy. The receptor source for this set is a female donor in good health, enrolled as a control in a pregnancy study.

This chain links TRBV5-1 with TRBJ2-5, with D tentatively TRBD1 (5 bases). V lost 7 bases to trimming and J lost 1 base, with 14 bases between them. The germline gives CDR1 SGHRS, CDR2 YFSETQ. CDR3 size: 14 residues. CDR3 protein: CASGRGWLQETQYF. The DNA of the CDR3 is TGCGCCAGCGGAAGGGGCTGGCTCCAAGAGACCCAGTACTTC.

V and J are TRBV7-9 and TRBJ1-3; D might be TRBD1 (5 bases). CDR3 size: 14 residues. CDR1 is SEHNR, CDR2 FQNEAQ, per germline (reference sequence). The germline V and J ends were trimmed by 3 bases and 7 bases, with 13 bases remaining between them. The CDR3 loop reads CASSLGQGGNTIYF. CDR3 in DNA: TGTGCCAGCAGCTTGGGGCAGGGCGGTAACACCATATATTTT.

J is TRBJ2-3 and V is TRBV9; 8 positions match TRBD2. CDR3 length: 14 residues. Trimming cost V 3 bases and J 2 bases; bases outside gene matches: 2. Germline lookup yields CDR1 SGDLS and CDR2 YYNGEE. The CDR3: CASSAGGLTDTQYF. In nucleotides, the CDR3 is TGTGCCAGCAGCGCGGGGGGGCTCACAGATACGCAGTATTTT. The whole variable domain, filled in from reference TRBV9 and TRBJ2-3, reads DSGVTQTPKHLITATGQRVTLRCSPRSGDLSVYWYQQSLDQGLQFLIQYYNGEERAKGNILERFSAQQFPDLHSELNLSSLELGDSALYFCASSAGGLTDTQYFGPGTRLTVL.

V and J are TRBV6-6 and TRBJ1-3; D is unresolved. The V end was cut by 0 bases, the J end by 2 bases, with 8 bases between. CDR1 and CDR2 (germline): MNHNY, SVGAGI (reference sequence). The CDR3 runs 15 residues. CDR3 in DNA: TGTGCCAGCAGTTACTCAAGTGGGCCTGGAAACACCATATATTTT. This sequence encodes CASSYSSGPGNTIYF.

The chain uses TRBV18 and TRBJ1-5; a possible D gene is TRBD1 (5 bases). The CDR3 spans 17 residues. Germline V CDR1 and CDR2: KGHSH, LQKENI. V lost 2 bases and J lost 5, with 19 bases in between. CDR3 DNA: TGTGCCAGCTCACCATGGGCAGGGCACGCCGAAGATCAGCCCCAGCATTTT. Its translation: CASSPWAGHAEDQPQHF.

In its sample, this clone was seen a few times. J is TRBJ1-1 and V is TRBV19; tentative D call: TRBD1 (6 bases). The CDR3 is 14 amino acids. CDR1 is LNHDA and CDR2 is SQIVND in the germline V gene (reference sequence). Trimming left V 2 bases short and J 6 bases short, with 13 bases between. CDR3 in DNA: TGTGCCAGTAGTATAAGAACAGGGTCGGCTGAAGCTTTCTTT. This codes for CASSIRTGSAEAFF.

The chain is built from TRBV19 and TRBJ1-6; 10 bases are shared with TRBD1. This CDR3 comprises 15 residues. The junction had 1 base not matched to a gene; V was cut back by 3 bases and J by 5 bases. From germline, CDR1 is LNHDA and CDR2 SQIVND (reference sequence). The CDR3 protein is CASSMGQGNNSPLHF. CDR3 DNA: TGTGCCAGTAGTATGGGACAGGGGAATAATTCACCCCTCCACTTT.

The chain couples TRBV6-1 to TRBJ1-6; maybe TRBD1 (5 bases). Germline V gene sequence: CDR1 MNHNS, CDR2 SASEGT. The CDR3 is 14 amino acids. Deletions cut 0 bases from V and 9 bases from J, with 9 bases between. CDR3 residues: CASSEAGGASPLHF. The CDR3, as DNA: TGTGCCAGCAGTGAAGCTGGTGGGGCTTCACCCCTCCACTTT.

The chain employs TRBV4-2 and TRBJ2-2, with 8 bases lining up with TRBD2. Germline assignment: CDR1 LGHNA and CDR2 YNFKEQ. With 5 bases clipped from V and 1 base from J, the junction kept 12 bases outside the gene matches. CDR3 size: 18 residues. The CDR3 nucleotides read TGTGCCAGCAGCTCCAAAAGCTCTAGCGGGCTGAACACCGGGGAGCTGTTTTTT. Amino acids: CASSSKSSSGLNTGELFF.

This sequence joins TRBV7-8 and TRBJ2-3; D possibly corresponds to TRBD1 (5 bases). The ends were cut back, 5 bases at V and 7 bases at J, with 13 bases in the middle. Germline values: CDR1 SGHVS, CDR2 FQNEAQ. The CDR3 runs to 13 residues. CDR3 sequence reads: CASSTSTDNTQYF. The CDR3 DNA reads as TGTGCCAGCAGCACTTCGACGGACAATACGCAGTATTTT.

This clone was observed once. The chain combines TRBV28 with TRBJ2-1, with 7 bases aligning to TRBD2. Looked up from germline, CDR1 is MDHEN and CDR2 is SYDVKM. V dropped 5 bases and J dropped 5; count of bases not matched to a gene: 15. This CDR3 has 17 residues. The chain's CDR3 is CASSSLGEGGPNNEQFF. The DNA for the CDR3 is TGTGCCAGCAGTAGCCTGGGAGAGGGAGGGCCGAACAATGAGCAGTTCTTC.

The chain links TRBV15 to TRBJ2-1; 7 nucleotides line up with TRBD2. Germline V gene data show CDR1 as LNHNV and CDR2 as YYDKDF (reference sequence). The V and J ends lost 1 base and 8 bases, in that order; junction bases with no gene match: 11. CDR3 length equals 16 residues. The CDR3 DNA reads as TGTGCCACCAGCAGAGCCAAAGGACTAGATCTCGATGAGCAGTTCTTC. Amino acids: CATSRAKGLDLDEQFF.

The V gene is TRBV25-1, the J gene TRBJ2-5; tentatively, D is TRBD2 (7 bases). Germline CDR1 and CDR2: MGHDK and SYGVNS. CDR3 length equals 14 residues. V lost 10 bases and J lost 2, with 17 bases in between. CDR3 DNA sequence: TGTGCCACCAGAGGGGGGGAGGGGCAAGAGACCCAGTACTTC. Translated, it gives CATRGGEGQETQYF.

This chain uses TRBV23-1 with TRBJ2-7, with a weak D call TRBD1 (6 bases). TRBV23-1 is labeled an ORF, and its function is uncertain. CDR3 length: 15 residues. The germline V and J ends were trimmed by 2 bases and 4 bases, with 15 bases remaining between them. The CDR3 loop reads CASSQIGGQIYEQYF. CDR3 coding DNA: TGCGCCAGCAGTCAAATAGGTGGACAGATTTACGAGCAGTACTTC.

This clone has a single count. The rearrangement joins TRBV6-5 to TRBJ2-7, with a weak D call TRBD2 (7 bases). The CDR3 is made up of 15 amino acids. V was trimmed by 6 bases and J by 3 bases, leaving 18 bases between them. Germline assignment: CDR1 MNHEY and CDR2 SVGAGI. CDR3 coding DNA: TGTGCCAGCAGCGTCCGTGGGGGCGGGGGCTACGAGCAGTACTTC. Its protein product is CASSVRGGGGYEQYF.

The J gene is TRBJ2-5, the V gene TRBV18; D call uncertain. The CDR3 contains 14 residues. V lost 3 bases and J lost 3, with 11 bases in between. Per the germline V gene, CDR1 is KGHSH and CDR2 is LQKENI. The CDR3 is CASSPIFSEETQYF. The CDR3, as DNA: TGTGCCAGCTCACCTATCTTTTCGGAAGAGACCCAGTACTTC. The complete variable domain, with remaining parts taken from reference TRBV18 and TRBJ2-5, reads NAGVMQNPRHLVRRRGQEARLRCSPMKGHSHVYWYRQLPEEGLKFMVYLQKENIIDESGMPKERFSAEFPKEGPSILRIQQVVRGDSAAYFCASSPIFSEETQYFGPGTRLLVL.

The V call is TRBV5-6, the J call TRBJ2-1; 8 bases agree with TRBD2. After removal of 5 bases from V and 5 bases from J, the junction contained 6 bases not matched to a gene. Germline V gene lookup returns CDR1 SGHDT and CDR2 YYEEEE. The CDR3 has 14 residues. The CDR3 spells CASSRGGRNNEQFF. The CDR3, as DNA: TGTGCCAGCAGTCGGGGGGGCCGTAACAATGAGCAGTTCTTC.

In its sample, this clone was seen once. The rearrangement joins TRBV9 to TRBJ2-7; 8 nucleotides match TRBD2. The CDR3 sequence is 18 residues long. The V gene end was trimmed by 1 base and the J gene end by 7 bases; junction bases not matched to a gene: 19. Per germline, CDR1 SGDLS and CDR2 YYNGEE. The CDR3 nucleotides read TGTGCCAGCAGCGTATCAGCGGGGGTTCCCGGGTTGGATGAGGAGCAGTACTTC. Its protein product is CASSVSAGVPGLDEEQYF.

This chain's CDR3 is CASSSIAHSGANVLTF. As DNA, the CDR3 is TGCGCCAGCAGCTCAATAGCACACTCTGGGGCCAACGTCCTGACTTTC. V usage is TRBV5-1 and J usage is TRBJ2-6; D remains ambiguous. The CDR3 has 16 residues. The germline V and J ends were trimmed by 3 bases and 0 bases, with 10 bases remaining between them. Germline V gene lookup returns CDR1 SGHRS and CDR2 YFSETQ.

The V call is TRBV30, the J call TRBJ1-3; 7 bases are shared with TRBD1. Trimming removed 5 bases from V and 3 bases from J; junction bases left unmatched: 10. Looked up from germline, CDR1 is GTSNPN and CDR2 is SVGIG (reference sequence). This CDR3 region has 15 residues. CDR3 nucleotide sequence: TGTGCCTGGTCACGGGACAGTGGCAGTGGAAACACCATATATTTT. This sequence encodes CAWSRDSGSGNTIYF. The whole variable domain, remainder taken from reference TRBV30 and TRBJ1-3, is SQTIHQWPATLVQPVGSPLSLECTVEGTSNPNLYWYRQAAGRGLQLLFYSVGIGQISSEVPQNLSASRPQDRQFILSSKKLLLSDSGFYLCAWSRDSGSGNTIYFGEGSWLTVV.